This T cell receptor beta chain was observed in a study of T cell responses to AZD1222 COVID-19 vaccine. On the study more broadly: The study pooled second doses at about 4 or about 12 weeks.

TCRdb keeps only in-frame clones here, not all; method: immunoSEQ multiplex PCR. The repertoire holds about 180,000 clones, with around 88% as singletons. This CDR3 is built from 14 residues. Germline V gene sequence: CDR1 SGHVS, CDR2 FQNEAQ. The V end lost 3 bases, the J end lost 5 bases, and 10 bases lay between the germline ends. Sequenced here: peripheral blood, sampled on day 0 of AZD1222 vaccination. This chain links TRBV7-8 with TRBJ2-2; D unresolved. This clonotype was obtained from an adult in good health. This chain's CDR3 is CASSLRAETGELFF. Here the CDR3 DNA reads TGTGCCAGCAGCTTGAGAGCTGAAACCGGGGAGCTGTTTTTT. The full variable domain, rest sourced from reference TRBV7-8 and TRBJ2-2, is GAGVSQSPRYKVAKRGQDVALRCDPISGHVSLFWYQQALGQGPEFLTYFQNEAQLDKSGLPSDRFFAERPEGSVSTLKIQRTQQEDSAVYLCASSLRAETGELFFGEGSRLTVL.